The table lists the clone carrying this T cell receptor (beta chain) with a count of one. Its specificity is unknown. The CDR3 extends over 16 amino acids. The V end was cut by 3 bases, the J end by 2 bases, with 14 bases between. The germline V gene has CDR1 SGHTA and CDR2 FQGNSA. This specimen belongs to a study of shared clonotypes between healthy human individuals. Whole-study findings and limits: Among donors, the sharing of clonotypes was expected to be influenced by sequencing depth. Blood was the only sampled material, and tissue repertoires likely differ. What naive subsets generally showed was a larger estimated richness than memory subsets showed.

As defined, naive CD8 cells were CD45RO-negative and positively selected for CCR7, with terminally differentiated effector memory CD45RA+ cells excluded. All donors were healthy HIV-negative adults lacking recent acute infections or vaccinations. Assay used: immunoSEQ multiplex PCR; TCRdb lists only in-frame clones, some missing. The repertoire holds some 2.1 million clones, with 85% to 95% as singletons. The chain recombines TRBV7-2 with TRBJ2-1; the D is unclear. This sequence originates from a man younger than 35 in good health. Some clones in this sample may be carry-over from other donors' samples. Sequenced input: naive CD8+ T cells from PBMCs. DNA for the CDR3: TGTGCCAGCAGCTTGGTATCGGTGGCGGCCTACAATGAGCAGTTCTTC. Its protein product is CASSLVSVAAYNEQFF.